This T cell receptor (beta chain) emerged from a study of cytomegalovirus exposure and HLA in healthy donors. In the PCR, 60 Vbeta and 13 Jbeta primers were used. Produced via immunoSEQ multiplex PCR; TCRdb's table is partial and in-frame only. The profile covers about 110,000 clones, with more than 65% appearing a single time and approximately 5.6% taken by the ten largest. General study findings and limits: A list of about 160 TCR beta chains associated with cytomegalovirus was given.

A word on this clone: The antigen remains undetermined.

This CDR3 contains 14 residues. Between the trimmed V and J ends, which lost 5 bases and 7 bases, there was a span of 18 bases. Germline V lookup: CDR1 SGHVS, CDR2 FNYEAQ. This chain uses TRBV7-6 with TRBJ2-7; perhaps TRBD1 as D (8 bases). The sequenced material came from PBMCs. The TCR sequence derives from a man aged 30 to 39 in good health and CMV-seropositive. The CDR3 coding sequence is TGTGCCAGCAGCCGTGGACAGGGAGGGGAGGAGCAGTACTTC. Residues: CASSRGQGGEEQYF.